This T cell receptor beta chain was obtained from a study of shared clonotypes between healthy human individuals. This CDR3 is built from 15 residues. Germline V gene lookup returns CDR1 SGHAT and CDR2 FQNNGV. V was cut by 5 bases and J by 4 bases, with 15 bases left in between. This clone is a singleton in its sample. Its matching antigen is unknown. Whole-study findings and limits: Sequencing depth was expected to affect clonotype sharing among donors.

The assay ran at deep level. The method was immunoSEQ multiplex PCR; TCRdb's version includes in-frame clones alone and lacks a portion of them. Of 2.5 million or so clones listed, roughly nine tenths are singletons. This rearrangement joins TRBV11-2 to TRBJ1-3, with D unclear. The sequence was obtained from a young man in good health. Sequenced: naive CD4+ T cells sorted from blood. Subset here: CD45RA+ positively selected. In nucleotides, the CDR3 is TGTGCCAGCAGCCCCAGTGTGGCTAACGGAAACACCATATATTTT. Residues: CASSPSVANGNTIYF.